The TCR beta chain under discussion was sequenced for a study of T cell responses to AZD1222 COVID-19 vaccine (dated by TCRdb to about 2021). Some background on the complete study: AZD1222 recipients whose second dose came at about 4 weeks and those whose second dose came at about 12 weeks were combined into one group, since spike-specific TCR depth and breadth did not differ between the two schedules. A total of 233 trial participants underwent TCR sequencing, of whom 200 to 220 had received two doses of AZD1222 and about 25 had received two doses of the MenACWY control vaccine. Enrollment into the trials was organized by age into subgroups of 18-55, 56-69 and 70-plus years, and those subgroups contained approximately 150, 30 and 60 TCR-sequenced participants, respectively.

What the work shows at the level of the full study, not this receptor alone: The 56-69-year group was small, and its depth increase did not reach significance, likely because of low power. Only five or six AZD1222 recipients were SARS-CoV-2 seropositive at baseline, limiting conclusions about previously exposed vaccinees. After two AZD1222 doses, spike-specific TCR breadth and depth were significantly higher than at day 0 and than in MenACWY recipients. Reportedly, close to half of the unique spike-specific TCRs recognized epitopes lying outside the regions that are mutated in the B.1.351 and B.1.1.7 variants. Because no day 14 peak-response samples were available, repertoires were characterized only after the peak T cell response. The vaccine-associated CD4 TCRs covered the entire spike protein, and the dominant responses fell in regions 160-218 and 743-854. Most participants were white British and females outnumbered males, and the authors suggested that clonal diversity may have been underestimated.

Regarding this clone: There is no known antigen for this receptor. It has no much larger one-base neighbor in the sample; base qualities were not kept.

V is shortened by 3 bases, J by 6 bases, and the region joining them spans 5 bases. The CDR3 holds 12 amino acids from the cysteine to the phenylalanine. This entry keeps only the CDR3 DNA: 36 bases, framed from base 1. From a lookup of the germline V gene, CDR1 and CDR2 are MNHNS and SASEGT. According to the study, the label for this sample's time point signals: baseline before first vaccination. Vaccinee samples were obtained from the UK trials COV001 and COV002, which included a single-blind randomized controlled phase 2/3 trial of AZD1222 (ChAdOx1 nCoV-19) in healthy adults. For TCRbeta chain sequencing, PBMC samples from trial participants were taken at day 0 and at day 28 after the second dose. The CDR3 regions of human TCRbeta chains were analyzed by immunosequencing. In the source study's methods: Repertoire TCRs were checked for matches against a reference library of SARS-CoV-2-specific TCRs that had been generated using the MIRA antigen-specificity platform. Breadth meant the fraction of unique TCRs that were SARS-CoV-2-associated, whereas depth meant the fraction of total T cells that were SARS-CoV-2-associated. Each spike-specific TCR was assigned to its reactive spike region and to a CD4 or CD8 class using the MIRA data. Log10-transformed breadth and depth values were compared by one-way ANOVA with Sidak's multiple comparisons tests. Here the immuneACCESS table is served through TCRdb, limited to in-frame sequences with V and J called. Missing clones are a known gap in these copies; in checked studies unresolved V genes cover under half, and the rest lacks a known reason. The DNA was the basis for D and trimming; V, J and clone size are from that table. This sample gives 75,000 to 100,000 clones in total; roughly 91% of them show up just once. Over 6.5% of the sample comes from the top ten.

This TCR was sampled from an adult in good health. Sequencing used peripheral blood, obtained on day 0 of AZD1222 vaccination. This chain joins TRBV6-1 to TRBJ2-2, with the D gene call left open. The CDR3 in this case is CASSDGAGELFF. The sequence in DNA is TGTGCCAGCAGTGATGGGGCCGGGGAGCTGTTTTTT.